The source of this TCR beta chain is a study of T cell responses to AZD1222 COVID-19 vaccine. Study-level points and caveats: Receipt of two AZD1222 doses was followed by a rise in Spike-specific TCR breadth and depth. Seropositivity was recorded at baseline in only a handful of AZD1222 recipients.

Turning to this clone: Its target is unknown.

The protocol was immunoSEQ multiplex PCR, while the TCRdb copy is restricted to in-frame clones and leaves out a portion. The sample comprises 120,000 to 150,000 clones, 93% of which are singletons, and 0.75% to 1% rests with the top ten. This material consisted of peripheral blood, taken on day 0 of MenACWY control vaccination. The sequence derives from an adult in good health.

CDR3 coding DNA: TGCGCCAGCAGCGTCCCGAGGGGTAGGGCGTTGAACGAGCAGTACTTC. Amino acids: CASSVPRGRALNEQYF. This chain links TRBV5-1 with TRBJ2-7; the D gene could be TRBD1 or TRBD2 (5 bases each). V was shortened by 4 bases and J by 5 bases, with 22 bases between the two germline ends. Germline CDR1 reads SGHRS; CDR2 reads YFSETQ. CDR3 length: 16 residues.